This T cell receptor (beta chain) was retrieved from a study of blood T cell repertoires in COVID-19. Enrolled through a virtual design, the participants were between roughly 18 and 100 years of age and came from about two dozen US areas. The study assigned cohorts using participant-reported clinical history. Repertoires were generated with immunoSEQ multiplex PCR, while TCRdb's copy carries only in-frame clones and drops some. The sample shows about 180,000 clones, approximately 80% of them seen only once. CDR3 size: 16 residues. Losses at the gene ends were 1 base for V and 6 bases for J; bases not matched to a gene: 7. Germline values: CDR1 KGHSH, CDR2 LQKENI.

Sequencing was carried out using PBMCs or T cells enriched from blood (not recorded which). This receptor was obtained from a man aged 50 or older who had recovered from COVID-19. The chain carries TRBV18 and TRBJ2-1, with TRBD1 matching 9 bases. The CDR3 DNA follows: TGTGCCAGCTCACCACGGACAGGGGATAATAGCAATGAGCAGTTCTTC. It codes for CASSPRTGDNSNEQFF. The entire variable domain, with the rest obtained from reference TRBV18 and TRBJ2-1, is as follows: NAGVMQNPRHLVRRRGQEARLRCSPMKGHSHVYWYRQLPEEGLKFMVYLQKENIIDESGMPKERFSAEFPKEGPSILRIQQVVRGDSAAYFCASSPRTGDNSNEQFFGPGTRLTVL.